Listed here is a single T cell receptor beta chain. 60 Vbeta and 13 Jbeta primers were used in PCR. Measured with immunoSEQ multiplex PCR; TCRdb has only the in-frame clones, and not every one. In the table there are over 150,000 clones, roughly two thirds of which are singletons. Trimming shortened V by 4 bases and J by 2 bases, and 13 bases separated the two germline ends. Germline lookup yields CDR1 SQVTM and CDR2 ANQGSEA. The CDR3 has 14 amino acids. These data are taken from a study of cytomegalovirus exposure and HLA in healthy donors. The sample taken for sequencing was PBMCs. The chain has TRBV29-1 and TRBJ2-3; a possible D gene is TRBD1 (5 bases). This TCR derives from a young woman in good health and CMV-seronegative. The CDR3 DNA follows: TGCAGCGTTGTCGGGCAGGGTGACACAGATACGCAGTATTTT. Translating gives CSVVGQGDTDTQYF.